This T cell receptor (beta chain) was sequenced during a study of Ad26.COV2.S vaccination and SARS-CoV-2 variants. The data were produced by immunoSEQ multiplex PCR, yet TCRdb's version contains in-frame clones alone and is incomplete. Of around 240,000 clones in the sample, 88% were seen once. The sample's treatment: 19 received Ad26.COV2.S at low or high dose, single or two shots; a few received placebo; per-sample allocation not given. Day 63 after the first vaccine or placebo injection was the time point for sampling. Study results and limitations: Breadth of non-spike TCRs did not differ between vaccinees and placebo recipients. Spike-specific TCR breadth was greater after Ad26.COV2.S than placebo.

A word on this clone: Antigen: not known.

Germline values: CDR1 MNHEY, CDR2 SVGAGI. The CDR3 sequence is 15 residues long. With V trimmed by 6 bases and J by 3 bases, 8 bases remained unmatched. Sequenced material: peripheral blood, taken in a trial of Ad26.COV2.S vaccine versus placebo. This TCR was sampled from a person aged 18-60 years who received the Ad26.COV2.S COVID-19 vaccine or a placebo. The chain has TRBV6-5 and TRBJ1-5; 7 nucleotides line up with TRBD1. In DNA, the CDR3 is TGTGCCAGCAGCCGTAACAGGGGCAACAATCAGCCCCAGCATTTT. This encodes CASSRNRGNNQPQHF.